This T cell receptor (beta chain) was captured by sequencing in a study of T cells in Graves' hyperthyroidism and ophthalmopathy (dated by TCRdb to the late 2010s). Turning to the overall study: Peripheral blood was sampled at the time of initial diagnosis, prior to any treatment. To identify TCR V-J signatures that set the groups apart, the researchers used a discovery cohort of about a hundred patients, made up of 40 to 45 with Graves' ophthalmopathy and about 60 with stable Graves' hyperthyroidism. After sampling, hyperthyroidism patients received methimazole starting at 30 mg daily, and ophthalmopathy patients received high-dose intravenous methylprednisolone. For training and testing, the 95 to 100 patients in the discovery cohort were randomly divided in a 7:3 ratio. In addition, the study compared T-cell repertoires in thyroid tissue and in blood from roughly six Graves' hyperthyroidism patients. According to the paper, TCR Vbeta CDR3 sequencing was carried out on about 140 peripheral blood samples, which came from under 50 ophthalmopathy, around 75 hyperthyroidism and some 17 progressor patients. Whether ophthalmopathy could be predicted prospectively was tested in an independent validation cohort made up of roughly 19 hyperthyroidism patients plus 17 patients who later progressed to ophthalmopathy. Here is what the overall study found, with its caveats: Most expanded thyroid clonotypes (frequency above 0.001) were also found in blood, which suggests that blood repertoires may mirror thyroid immune responses. Sample size was not statistically predetermined, and blinding of investigators to group allocation was not performed. In validation, the model predicted progression to ophthalmopathy with around 71% sensitivity and 72% to 85% specificity, a median of about six months before onset. Ophthalmopathy was separated from stable hyperthyroidism by a 13 V-J signature model, with 87.88% sensitivity and roughly 81% specificity obtained in cross-validation and 80%/75% obtained in testing.

The TCR beta CDR3 regions were amplified from the RNA transcripts. The first round of RT-PCR for the TCR CDR3 was performed with the HTBI primer set and the Qiagen OneStep RT-PCR kit. A second multiplex PCR round built the libraries, followed by size selection and purification. Libraries were sequenced paired-end with 100 bp reads on an Illumina HiSeq2000. Concerning the study's data processing: SOAPnuke was used to process the raw data, throwing out any read that contained adapters or uncalled bases, had a mean Phred below 15, or lacked an exact constant-primer or identifier match. High-quality paired reads were merged with COPE v1.2.5, and unique nucleotide sequences were defined as clonotypes. Clonotypes were aligned to IMGT TRBV, TRBD and TRBJ reference segments using MiTCR v1.1. Analysis was restricted to V-J combinations with a frequency above 0.0001, which covered about 99% of repertoires. The TCS score was defined as F50 (clonal expansion) divided by E x V (chaos), with BLOSUM62-based TCRdist calculated between CDR3 peptides within each V-J. Welch's t-statistics and random forest reduced around 550 V-J features to fewer than 15, which were used in a naive Bayes classifier (R e1071). TCRdb cleaned the public reads at Q25 with fastp, built clones with MiXCR and kept in-frame beta chains. Each entry merges the rows of one CDR3 protein and shows their most common DNA and genes. The V and J calls were determined by TCRdb, not by the authors. In this sample the table shows about 480,000 distinct CDR3 sequences, approximately 15% of which occur a single time. The ten top clones hold around 17% of the sample.

About this clonotype: What this receptor recognizes is not known. No much larger clonotype is one base removed from it; base qualities were not supplied.

Stable Graves' hyperthyroidism was defined as no progression to ophthalmopathy during 18 months of follow-up. The hyperthyroidism patients were between 18 and 65 years old and newly diagnosed, with a disease duration of less than 2 months. Any patient with an uncontrolled infection, another autoimmune disease, pregnancy or lactation was excluded. Clinical symptoms, serum thyroxine and TRAb, thyroid ultrasound, and orbital computed tomography formed the basis for the diagnoses. Ficoll-Paque density gradient centrifugation was used to isolate PBMCs from 8 to 10 ml of fresh peripheral blood. Total RNA was extracted with Trizol reagent, and quality was checked on an Agilent 2100 Bioanalyzer. Trimming removed 1 base from V and 4 bases from J; the gene matches leave 6 bases unexplained. As encoded in the germline V gene (reference sequence), CDR1 is SEHNR while CDR2 is FQNEAQ. The CDR3 contains 16 residues, cysteine and phenylalanine counted. The retained sequence is limited to the CDR3, 48 bases, with the frame set at the first base.

The rearrangement combines TRBV7-9 with TRBJ2-4, with 8 bases matching TRBD1. Material for sequencing was blood. This clonotype was sampled from a woman younger than 30 with Graves' hyperthyroidism. The bases are TGTGCCAGCAGCTTAGGCCGACAGGGGCAAAAAAACATTCAGTACTTC. Translated, it gives CASSLGRQGQKNIQYF.